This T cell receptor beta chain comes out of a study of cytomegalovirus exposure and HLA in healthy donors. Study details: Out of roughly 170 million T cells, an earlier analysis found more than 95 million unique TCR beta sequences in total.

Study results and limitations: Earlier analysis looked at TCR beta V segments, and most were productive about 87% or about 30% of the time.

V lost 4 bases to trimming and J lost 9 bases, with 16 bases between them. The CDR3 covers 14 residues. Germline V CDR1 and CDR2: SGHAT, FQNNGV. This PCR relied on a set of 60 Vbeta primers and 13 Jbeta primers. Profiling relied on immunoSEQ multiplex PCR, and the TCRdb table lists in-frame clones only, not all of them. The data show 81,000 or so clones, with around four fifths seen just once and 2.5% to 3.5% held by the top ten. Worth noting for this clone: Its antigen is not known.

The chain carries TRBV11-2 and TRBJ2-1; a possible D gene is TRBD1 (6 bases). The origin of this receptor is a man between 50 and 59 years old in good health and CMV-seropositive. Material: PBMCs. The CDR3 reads CASSSLTGPGEQFF. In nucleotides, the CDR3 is TGTGCCAGCAGCTCATTGACAGGACCGGGTGAGCAGTTCTTC.